One and the same sample provided the 18 T cell receptor beta chains below, sequenced in a study of human T cells and chemical hapten exposure. TCRdb independently ran MiXCR on the RACE reads; one entry per CDR3 protein. The sample lists 120,000 to 150,000 distinct CDR3 sequences, about an eighth occurring once. Documented time point: patch test 2, 6 weeks after DPC sensitization. Treatment given: therapeutic diphenylcyclopropenone sensitization with weekly scalp DPC. This specimen consisted of whole blood, obtained in connection with sensitization to the hapten diphenylcyclopropenone (DPC). The origin of the receptors is a woman aged 50 to 65 with alopecia areata. Some clones in this sample may be carry-over from other donors' samples.

This clonotype was detected only a few times. The V and J genes are TRBV6-2 or TRBV6-3 and TRBJ2-2, with TRBD2 matching 9 bases. Germline V gene lookup returns CDR1 MNHEY and CDR2 SVGEGT. V lost 6 bases to trimming and J lost 0 bases; unmatched junction nucleotides: 5. The CDR3 sequence is 16 residues long. CDR3 bases: TGTGCCAGCAGCAAGACTAGCGGCGCGAACACCGGGGAGCTGTTTTTT. Translating it yields CASSKTSGANTGELFF.

This clonotype showed up many times. V and J are TRBV12-3 or TRBV12-4 and TRBJ2-2, with TRBD1 matching 7 bases. Trimming cost V 4 bases and J 7 bases; bases outside gene matches: 6. The CDR3 has 14 amino acids. The CDR3: CASSSGTEIGELFF. In DNA, the CDR3 is TGTGCCAGCAGTTCCGGGACAGAAATCGGGGAGCTGTTTTTT.

This clonotype was found many times. The chain couples TRBV28 to TRBJ2-7; TRBD2 agrees at 10 bases. This CDR3 comprises 15 residues. The ends lost 3 bases at V and 3 bases at J; junction bases unmatched: 5. Germline CDR1 and CDR2: MDHEN and SYDVKM. The CDR3: CASSLQGLAHYEQYF. The CDR3 nucleotides read TGTGCCAGCAGTTTGCAGGGACTAGCGCACTACGAGCAGTACTTC.

This clonotype occurred many times. V is TRBV11-2 and J is TRBJ2-2; the match to TRBD1 covers 7 bases. Germline CDR1 SGHAT, CDR2 FQNNGV. The CDR3 runs 15 residues. Trimming cost V 5 bases and J 4 bases; bases outside gene matches: 7. CDR3 loop: CASSEGAGITGELFF. CDR3 nucleotide sequence: TGTGCCAGCAGCGAGGGGGCAGGGATCACCGGGGAGCTGTTTTTT.

Remarks on this clonotype: A much larger clone lies a single base off, so this may be a read error. The chain employs TRBV28 and TRBJ2-7; D ambiguous. This CDR3 is built from 11 residues. The V end lost 8 bases, the J end lost 2 bases, and 7 bases lay between the germline ends. From germline, CDR1 is MDHEN and CDR2 SYDVKM. The CDR3 sequence: CASGQAYEQYF. The CDR3 DNA reads as TGTGCCAGCGGCCAGGCCTACGAGCAGTACTTC.

This clonotype was found many times. V gene TRBV3-1 combines with J gene TRBJ1-5; the match to TRBD1 covers 9 bases. CDR1 and CDR2 (germline): LGHDT, YNNKEL (reference sequence). There are 15 residues in the CDR3. The J segment lost 12 bases and the V segment lost 3 bases, leaving 12 bases of the junction unmatched. The CDR3 loop is CASSQHSGQGVVQHF. For the CDR3, the DNA is TGTGCCAGCAGCCAGCATTCGGGACAGGGAGTAGTCCAGCATTTT.

This chain joins TRBV12-3 or TRBV12-4 and TRBJ2-1; 7 nucleotides agree with TRBD2. After removal of 0 bases from V and 9 bases from J, the junction contained 8 bases not matched to a gene. The CDR3 extends over 15 amino acids. The CDR3 reads CASSLALGAGTEQFF. The CDR3 nucleotides read TGTGCCAGCAGTTTAGCGCTCGGAGCGGGAACTGAGCAGTTCTTC.

This clonotype was recorded at least ten times. This chain uses TRBV5-8 with TRBJ2-5; 13 bases fit TRBD2. V shed 3 bases and J 1 base; nucleotides not matched to a gene: 3. The CDR3 contains 16 residues. CDR1 and CDR2 from the germline V gene are SGHTS and YDEGEE. The CDR3 DNA sequence: TGTGCCAGCAGCTCCGGGACTAGCGGGGCCCAAGAGACCCAGTACTTC. Amino acids: CASSSGTSGAQETQYF.

This clonotype has at least ten counts. V is TRBV7-9 and J is TRBJ1-1; tentatively, D is TRBD1 (5 bases). Germline CDR1 and CDR2: SEHNR and FQNEAQ (reference sequence). The CDR3 loop spans 15 amino acids. The V gene lost 0 bases and the J gene lost 1 base, with 9 bases spanning the gap. The CDR3 DNA sequence: TGTGCCAGCAGCTTAGCCCAGGGTCAGAACACTGAAGCTTTCTTT. Protein product: CASSLAQGQNTEAFF. The full variable domain, completed using reference TRBV7-9 and TRBJ1-1, is DTGVSQNPRHKITKRGQNVTFRCDPISEHNRLYWYRQTLGQGPEFLTYFQNEAQLEKSRLLSDRFSAERPKGSFSTLEIQRTEQGDSAMYLCASSLAQGQNTEAFFGQGTRLTVV.

This clonotype was detected only a few times. The chain uses TRBV24-1 and TRBJ2-7; 11 bases agree with TRBD1. Trimming at V came to 2 bases and at J to 4 bases, leaving 3 bases not matched to a gene. The CDR3 runs to 15 residues. CDR1 and CDR2 from the germline V gene are KGHDR and SFDVKD. The CDR3 nucleotides are TGTGCCACCAGTGATTCGGGACAGGGGGGATACGAGCAGTACTTC. It encodes CATSDSGQGGYEQYF.

V and J are TRBV3-1 and TRBJ2-3; D is ambiguous. The CDR3 length is 14 residues. Germline CDR1 is LGHDT and CDR2 is YNNKEL (reference sequence). V lost 1 base, J lost 2 bases, and 7 bases lay in between. This chain's CDR3 is CASSQVRPTDTQYF. CDR3 sequence (DNA): TGTGCCAGCAGCCAAGTGCGGCCCACAGATACGCAGTATTTT.

Only a few counts were recorded for this clonotype. The rearrangement uses TRBV30 and TRBJ2-7; the D gene is possibly TRBD2 (6 bases). Trimming cost V 0 bases and J 0 bases, with 9 bases left between them. The CDR3 runs to 14 residues. The germline CDR1 and CDR2 sequences are GTSNPN and SVGIG (reference sequence). In nucleotides, the CDR3 is TGTGCCTGGAGTGTCCGGGGGAGCTCCTACGAGCAGTACTTC. This sequence encodes CAWSVRGSSYEQYF.

The chain combines TRBV24-1 with TRBJ2-2; no firm D call. V was cut by 0 bases and J by 14 bases, with 6 bases left in between. The CDR3 covers 11 residues. Germline V CDR1 and CDR2: KGHDR, SFDVKD. This CDR3 reads CATSDLSGLFF. In DNA, the CDR3 is TGTGCCACCAGTGATTTGTCGGGTCTGTTTTTT.

J is TRBJ2-6 and V is TRBV19, with 8 nucleotides matching TRBD1. V trimming: 8 bases; J trimming: 0 bases; junction bases outside the gene matches: 9. Germline loops: CDR1 LNHDA, CDR2 SQIVND (reference sequence). The CDR3 is made up of 17 amino acids. The DNA for the CDR3 is TGTGCCAGTTCTTCCAGGGGGCTCCCCTCTGGGGCCAACGTCCTGACTTTC. Translated: CASSSRGLPSGANVLTF.

The chain combines TRBV29-1 with TRBJ2-5, with D perhaps TRBD2 (6 bases). Germline V gene lookup returns CDR1 SQVTM and CDR2 ANQGSEA. The CDR3 is made up of 14 amino acids. Deletions cut 6 bases from V and 7 bases from J, with 21 bases between. CDR3 sequence (DNA): TGCAGCGTCCCACGGGAGCGGACCGCAGGGACCCAGTACTTC. Its translation is CSVPRERTAGTQYF. Drawing the rest from reference TRBV29-1 and TRBJ2-5, the complete variable domain is SAVISQKPSRDICQRGTSLTIQCQVDSQVTMMFWYRQQPGQSLTLIATANQGSEATYESGFVIDKFPISRPNLTFSTLTVSNMSPEDSSIYLCSVPRERTAGTQYFGPGTRLLVL.

The rearrangement uses TRBV9 and TRBJ2-1; a possible D gene is TRBD1 (7 bases). The germline CDR1 and CDR2 sequences are SGDLS and YYNGEE. V shed 2 bases and J shed 2 bases, with 11 bases lying between them. The CDR3 length is 15 residues. The CDR3: CASSVAGQTYNEQFF. In DNA, the CDR3 is TGTGCCAGCAGCGTGGCGGGACAGACCTACAATGAGCAGTTCTTC.

V is TRBV14 and J is TRBJ2-7; 10 bases line up with TRBD2. V dropped 4 bases and J dropped 2; count of bases not matched to a gene: 8. Germline CDR1 is SGHDN and CDR2 is FVKESK. This CDR3 contains 16 residues. CDR3: CASSPLTSGTAYEQYF. The CDR3 DNA reads as TGTGCCAGCAGCCCGCTAACTAGCGGGACCGCCTACGAGCAGTACTTC.

This clonotype was seen many times. The chain recombines TRBV28 with TRBJ2-7; no reliable D call. The germline gives CDR1 MDHEN, CDR2 SYDVKM. The CDR3 is made up of 14 amino acids. V lost 2 bases to trimming and J lost 1 base, with 9 bases between them. The CDR3 DNA reads TGTGCCAGCAGTTTAATGGACGGTTCCTACGAGCAGTACTTC. Translation gives CASSLMDGSYEQYF.